This T cell receptor (beta chain) was profiled in a study of blood T cell repertoires in COVID-19. Per the authors' pipeline: Scientists estimated how many nucleated cells there were by amplifying reference gene primers. Data came from immunoSEQ multiplex PCR; TCRdb stores just in-frame clones and leaves some out. Clone size and the V and J calls come from that table; the DNA yielded D and trimming. The sample records some 670,000 clones, around 89% being singletons. The V end lost 3 bases, the J end lost 3 bases, and 17 bases lay between the germline ends. Per the germline V gene, CDR1 is GTSNPN and CDR2 is SVGIG (reference sequence). The CDR3 has 15 amino acids.

The chain recombines TRBV30 with TRBJ1-1; D perhaps matches TRBD1 (5 bases). Sequencing input: peripheral blood. This clonotype was obtained from a woman aged 18-29 years with acute or convalescent COVID-19. CDR3 sequence: CAWRGEEEAYTEAFF. Here the CDR3 DNA reads TGTGCCTGGAGGGGGGAGGAGGAAGCGTACACTGAAGCTTTCTTT.